This T cell receptor beta chain was identified during a study of neoadjuvant anti-PD-1 for oral cavity cancer. Sequenced by immunoSEQ multiplex PCR; TCRdb stores in-frame clones only, minus some. The table includes 40,000 or so clones, 38% detected once. The CDR3 is 15 residues long. The V gene lost 4 bases and the J gene lost 1 base, with 15 bases spanning the gap. Germline CDR1 and CDR2: SGHNT and YYREEE (reference sequence). Time point: after neoadjuvant nivolumab, at surgical resection. Source: tumor tissue, taken after nivolumab (anti-PD-1) treatment. The J gene is TRBJ2-7, the V gene TRBV5-4; no definite D call. This sequence was found in a person aged 40 to 85 with oral cavity squamous cell carcinoma. CDR3 in amino acids: CASSPAPASSYEQYF. CDR3 in DNA: TGTGCCAGCAGCCCAGCCCCGGCGTCGTCCTACGAGCAGTACTTC.